These 29 T cell receptor beta chains share one sample of origin, sequenced in a study of tumor and adjacent non-tumor tissue in lung cancer (dated by TCRdb to 2016 to 2019). The method was multiplex PCR. Sequencing relied on an Illumina HiSeq 2500. TCRbeta libraries were constructed through three rounds of nested PCR with primers (Table S4) according to protocols modified from ARM-PCR. TCRdb trimmed public reads at Q25 via fastp, called clones via MiXCR and kept in-frame beta chains. Identical CDR3 protein sequences are pooled into one entry, listed with their most common genes and DNA. Across this sample there are around 76,000 distinct CDR3 sequences, with less than 85% seen only once. In total, the top ten clones hold roughly 37% of the sample. RNA was extracted from bulk unsorted tissue and checked for quality with a NanoDrop ND-1000 and an Agilent 2100. The normal lung samples consisted of distant non-tumor tissue collected more than 3 cm from the tumor edge.

The sequenced sample consisted of distant non-tumor lung tissue. The receptors stem from a man aged 70-80 years with non-small cell lung cancer.

The chain employs TRBV5-1 and TRBJ1-1, with D maybe TRBD1 (6 bases). In germline, CDR1 is SGHRS, CDR2 YFSETQ. This CDR3 has 16 residues. The V gene lost 5 bases and the J gene lost 0 bases, with 17 bases spanning the gap. The CDR3 bases are TGCGCCAGCAGTCATGCCGGGACAAGCTTGAACACTGAAGCTTTCTTT. It codes for CASSHAGTSLNTEAFF.

This clonotype was picked up a small number of times. One end of the junction fails to match germline, which may point to a read error. V is TRBV5-6 and J is TRBJ2-6; D uncertain. The germline V gene encodes CDR1 SGHDT and CDR2 YYEEEE. This CDR3 contains 16 residues. CDR3 in DNA: TGTACCAGCAGCTTGTGGGGATCGGAGGGGGCCAACGTCCTGACTTTC. Its translation is CTSSLWGSEGANVLTF.

Comment on this clonotype: A read error may produce the germline difference seen at one junction end. The chain's CDR3 is CNAREGSTVTYGYTF. The CDR3 DNA is TGCAATGCTAGGGAAGGGTCGACGGTTACCTATGGCTACACCTTC. V gene TRBV20-1 combines with J gene TRBJ1-2; D not certain. CDR3 size: 15 residues. CDR1 and CDR2 (germline): DFQATT, SNEGSKA (reference sequence).

The chain carries TRBV11-2 and TRBJ2-3, with 9 bases identical to TRBD2. Germline V gene data show CDR1 as SGHAT and CDR2 as FQNNGV. The trim removed 3 bases at V and 6 bases at J, leaving 7 bases unmatched. The CDR3 consists of 15 residues. The DNA for the CDR3 is TGTGCCAGCAGCTTGCGGGGGGGGGTCACCGATACGCAGTATTTT. The encoded protein is CASSLRGGVTDTQYF.

This clonotype was observed a handful of times. The chain couples TRBV27 to TRBJ2-3; 13 nucleotides align to TRBD2. The CDR3 contains 13 residues. V lost 9 bases, J lost 6 bases, and 3 bases stayed unmatched. The germline V gene has CDR1 MNHEY and CDR2 SMNVEV (reference sequence). As DNA, the CDR3 is TGTGCCAGTCGACTAGCGGGAGGCGATACGCAGTATTTT. This encodes CASRLAGGDTQYF.

This clonotype was detected only a few times. A much bigger clone sits one base away, suggesting this may be a read error. The chain employs TRBV12-3 or TRBV12-4 and TRBJ1-2, with 10 bases aligning to TRBD1. This CDR3 region has 18 residues. CDR3 DNA sequence: TGTGCCAGCAGTTTCGGGACAGGGGTTTGGACTACTAACTATTGCTACACCTTC. Protein: CASSFGTGVWTTNYCYTF.

As for this clonotype: At one of its ends the junction is not consistent with the germline gene, which may arise from a read error. This chain joins TRBV6-5 and TRBJ2-1; D is perhaps TRBD1 (6 bases). The CDR3 contains 16 residues. The germline gives CDR1 MNHEY, CDR2 SVGAGI. The CDR3 coding sequence is TGTGCCAGCAGTTACGGTGTAGGGGGTTACTACAGTGAGCAGTTCTTC. It translates to CASSYGVGGYYSEQFF.

V usage is TRBV20-1 and J usage is TRBJ2-5; no clear D. Trimming took 1 base from V and 14 from J, leaving 14 bases between them. The CDR3 is 11 amino acids. Germline-derived CDR1 and CDR2 are DFQATT and SNEGSKA (reference sequence). Here the CDR3 DNA reads TGCAGTGCTAGAGTTATGGAGATCCATTACTTC. Protein: CSARVMEIHYF.

About this clonotype: Without the conserved terminal phenylalanine or tryptophan, this CDR3 likely stems from a read error. It is unclear where the CDR3 begins or ends on the DNA, so no DNA is shown, and the CDR3 is as TCRdb lists it. The chain has TRBV4-1 and TRBJ2-5; the listed D gene, TRBD2, was not tested against the DNA. From its first to its last residue, the CDR3 has 16 amino acids. CDR1 MGHRA and CDR2 YSYEKL come from the germline V gene. CDR3 protein: CASSRLGLANQVTQYL.

In regard to this clonotype: The CDR3 ends on some other residue instead of the conserved phenylalanine or tryptophan, so this is likely a read error. The V call is TRBV4-1, the J call TRBJ2-1; a possible D gene is TRBD2 (5 bases). This CDR3 has 13 residues. V was pared by 2 bases and J by 9 bases, with 11 bases between. Germline V gene lookup returns CDR1 MGHRA and CDR2 YSYEKL. In nucleotides, the CDR3 is TGCGCCAGCAGCCAATTGTCTGAGGGTGAGCAGTTCTTA. Amino acids: CASSQLSEGEQFL.

This clonotype came up a few times. A much larger clone differs by one base, so this may be a read error. The chain recombines TRBV6-6 with TRBJ1-6; D call uncertain. Germline CDR1 MNHNY, CDR2 SVGAGI (reference sequence). The CDR3 totals 14 residues. CDR3 residues: CVSSRPEGNSPLHF. As DNA, the CDR3 is TGTGTCAGCAGCCGTCCAGAGGGTAATTCACCCCTCCACTTT.

Regarding this clonotype: The junction departs from germline at one end; a sequencing error may be responsible. The V and J genes are TRBV9 and TRBJ1-2; no definite D call. Germline CDR1 and CDR2: SGDLS and YYNGEE. The CDR3 covers 14 residues. CDR3 residues: CASSIDRGNYGYTF. CDR3 in DNA: TGTGCCAGTAGTATAGATCGTGGTAACTATGGCTACACTTTC.

This clonotype was seen a single time. Mismatch with germline at one junction end may stem from a read error. The J gene is TRBJ2-3, the V gene TRBV11-2; D ambiguous. The CDR3 spans 16 residues. Germline V gives CDR1 SGHAT, CDR2 FQNNGV. The CDR3 nucleotides are TGTGTCAGCAGCTTAGGTTCGAGCCCTAACACAGATACGCAGTATTTT. The encoded protein is CVSSLGSSPNTDTQYF.

Worth noting for this clonotype: Compared with germline, one end of the junction differs, possibly owing to a read error. V is TRBV6-2 or TRBV6-3 and J is TRBJ2-2, with 10 bases identical to TRBD1. Germline assignment: CDR1 MNHEY and CDR2 SVGEGT. The CDR3 runs to 15 residues. The CDR3 reads CACCPGTGDTGELFF. The CDR3, as DNA: TGTGCCTGCTGTCCCGGGACAGGGGACACCGGGGAGCTATTTTTT.

The rearrangement links TRBV11-1 to TRBJ1-5; the D is unclear. The V and J ends lost 6 bases and 6 bases respectively, with 12 bases between them. CDR3 size: 13 residues. Germline CDR1 reads SGHAT; CDR2 reads FQDESV (reference sequence). The CDR3 sequence is CASSHNLSQPQHF. As DNA, the CDR3 is TGTGCCAGCAGTCATAACTTGAGTCAGCCCCAGCATTTT.

A word on this clonotype: One junction end does not reproduce the germline sequence, and a read error may be involved. V is TRBV6-5 and J is TRBJ2-1; TRBD2 matches 13 bases. The CDR3 has 14 residues. CDR1 and CDR2 from the germline V gene are MNHEY and SVGAGI. DNA of the CDR3: TGTGTCAGCAGGGCATGGACTAGCGGGAGCGAGCAGATCTTC. Translating gives CVSRAWTSGSEQIF.

Ten or more counts support this clonotype. This sequence joins TRBV6-5 and TRBJ1-4; no firm D call. The CDR3 loop spans 12 amino acids. Germline V gives CDR1 MNHEY, CDR2 SVGAGI. V was pared by 8 bases and J by 3 bases, with 7 bases between. The CDR3 sequence is CASGRANEKLFF. CDR3 DNA: TGTGCCAGCGGGCGGGCTAATGAAAAACTGTTTTTT.

This clonotype counts as medium-sized. The chain employs TRBV4-2 and TRBJ2-1, with D perhaps matching TRBD2 (6 bases). The CDR3 covers 15 residues. Trimming removed 4 bases from V and 6 bases from J, with 16 bases in between. Germline V gene data show CDR1 as LGHNA and CDR2 as YNFKEQ. The CDR3 loop reads CASSPNQDYLNEQFF. CDR3 in DNA: TGTGCCAGCAGCCCGAACCAGGACTACCTCAATGAGCAGTTCTTC.

This rearrangement joins TRBV6-2 or TRBV6-3 to TRBJ2-1; the D is unclear. Germline V lookup: CDR1 MNHEY, CDR2 SVGEGT. Trimming removed 9 bases at V and 7 bases at J, with 25 bases between. This CDR3 is built from 16 residues. In DNA, the CDR3 is TGTGCCAGTAGTCCAAAAGTTGGGAATTCATTGAATGAGCAGTTCTTC. It specifies CASSPKVGNSLNEQFF.

The rearrangement links TRBV10-1 to TRBJ2-1, with D perhaps TRBD2 (7 bases). Trimming shortened V by 5 bases and J by 5 bases, and 13 bases separated the two germline ends. CDR1 and CDR2 (germline): WNHNN, SYGVQD (reference sequence). This CDR3 has 14 residues. In nucleotides, the CDR3 is TGCGCCAGCAGTCCGGGGGGCTCGCACAATGAGCAGTTCTTC. As protein: CASSPGGSHNEQFF.

This clonotype was picked up many times. The J gene is TRBJ1-2, the V gene TRBV6-1; the D gene is possibly TRBD1 (6 bases). This CDR3 is 14 amino acids long. Trimming cost V 3 bases and J 5 bases, with 13 bases left between them. Germline V gene data show CDR1 as MNHNS and CDR2 as SASEGT. The CDR3 loop is CASSDPGAGYGYTF. DNA of the CDR3: TGTGCCAGCAGTGACCCGGGGGCAGGATATGGCTACACCTTC.

This clonotype came up once. At one end, the junction sequence differs from germline, possibly due to a read error. The rearrangement links TRBV11-3 to TRBJ1-2; 8 bases are shared with TRBD1. Germline lookup yields CDR1 SGHNT and CDR2 YENEEA. The CDR3 is 14 amino acids. CDR3 DNA: TGTGTCAGCAGCTTCCCGACAGGGGCGGGAGGTTACACCTTC. Protein: CVSSFPTGAGGYTF.

The rearrangement links TRBV11-3 to TRBJ2-3, with D perhaps matching TRBD2 (5 bases). Germline lookup yields CDR1 SGHNT and CDR2 YENEEA. The ends were cut back, 9 bases at V and 8 bases at J, with 15 bases in the middle. The CDR3 spans 12 residues. CDR3 protein: CARCLTAVTQYF. CDR3 nucleotide sequence: TGTGCCAGATGCTTAACAGCGGTTACGCAGTATTTT.

Of note for this clonotype: A single base separates this from a much larger clone, so it may be a read error. The chain recombines TRBV28 with TRBJ2-5; 10 nucleotides agree with TRBD1. CDR3 length: 13 amino acids. Per germline, CDR1 MDHEN and CDR2 SYDVKM. With V trimmed by 10 bases and J by 8 bases, 10 bases remained unmatched. CDR3 bases: TGTGCCACTACTATCCGGGACAGGGGAACCCAGTACTTC. This sequence encodes CATTIRDRGTQYF.

The rearrangement joins TRBV20-1 to TRBJ1-5; a possible D gene is TRBD1 (5 bases). The CDR3 contains 15 residues. V gave up 5 bases and J gave up 4 bases, with 18 bases separating them. Germline V lookup: CDR1 DFQATT, CDR2 SNEGSKA (reference sequence). The CDR3 reads CSADPDGGENQPQHF. The CDR3 coding sequence is TGCAGTGCTGACCCGGACGGGGGGGAGAATCAGCCCCAGCATTTT.

This clonotype appeared a single time. A much larger clone is a single base away; this may be a read error. The rearrangement joins TRBV13 to TRBJ1-6; 7 bases fit TRBD1. Germline V CDR1 and CDR2: PRHDT, FYEKMQ (reference sequence). This CDR3 spans 16 amino acids. With 3 bases clipped from V and 6 bases from J, the junction kept 8 bases outside the gene matches. CDR3 loop: CASSFLEGQINSPLHF. In nucleotides, the CDR3 is TGTGCCAGCAGCTTCTTGGAGGGACAGATTAATTCACCCCTCCACTTT.

On this clonotype: At one end, the junction sequence differs from germline, possibly due to a read error. The CDR3 coding sequence is TGCAGTGCTCCCCATACGGGGGCCAAGGGGAACACTGAAGCTCTCTTT. It specifies CSAPHTGAKGNTEALF. The chain carries TRBV20-1 and TRBJ1-1, with D perhaps TRBD1 (6 bases). The germline V gene has CDR1 DFQATT and CDR2 SNEGSKA (reference sequence). The CDR3 contains 16 residues.

In regard to this clonotype: Mismatch with germline at one junction end may stem from a read error. V is TRBV28 and J is TRBJ1-1; D may be TRBD1 (6 bases). This CDR3 has 13 amino acids. Looked up from germline, CDR1 is MDHEN and CDR2 is SYDVKM. The CDR3 DNA reads as TGTGCCAGCAACCCACAGGGTAGGATTGAAGATTTCTTT. Translated, it gives CASNPQGRIEDFF.

As concerns this clonotype: A single base separates this from a much larger clone, so it may be a read error. The CDR3 is CASTFKETQYF. The CDR3 DNA reads as TGTGCCAGCACTTTTAAGGAGACCCAGTACTTC. The chain couples TRBV6-2 or TRBV6-3 to TRBJ2-5, with D unclear. The germline V and J ends were trimmed by 7 bases and 5 bases, with 8 bases remaining between them. The CDR3 has 11 amino acids. Germline V lookup: CDR1 MNHEY, CDR2 SVGEGT.